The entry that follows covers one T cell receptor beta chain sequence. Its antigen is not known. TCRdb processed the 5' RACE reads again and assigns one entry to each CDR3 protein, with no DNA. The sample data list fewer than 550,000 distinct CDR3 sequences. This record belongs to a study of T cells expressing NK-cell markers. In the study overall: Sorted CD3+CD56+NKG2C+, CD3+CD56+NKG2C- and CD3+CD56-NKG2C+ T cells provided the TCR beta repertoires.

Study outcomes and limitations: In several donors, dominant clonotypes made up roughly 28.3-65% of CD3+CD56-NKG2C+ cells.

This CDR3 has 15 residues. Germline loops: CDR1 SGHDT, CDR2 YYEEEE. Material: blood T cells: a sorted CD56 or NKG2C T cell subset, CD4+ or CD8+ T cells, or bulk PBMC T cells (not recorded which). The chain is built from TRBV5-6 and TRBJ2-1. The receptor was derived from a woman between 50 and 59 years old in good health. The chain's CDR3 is CASSPTRRNYNEQFF.